Listed here is a single TCR beta chain. It lacks a known antigen. The record has no base qualities; no much larger clone is one base away. TCRbeta CDR3 regions were amplified from genomic DNA by means of the immunoSEQ Assay, a bias-controlled multiplex PCR. On the study's bioinformatics: The number of nucleated cells in each sample was estimated from the amplification of reference gene primers within the assay. Sequence reads were collapsed and filtered to measure the absolute abundance of every unique TCRbeta CDR3 rearrangement. For each sample, productive Simpson clonality was calculated by taking the square root of Simpson's diversity index across productive rearrangements. Not all clones reach the TCRdb copy of this immuneACCESS table, which keeps in-frame sequences only. Checked studies attribute under half of the gap to unresolved V genes and leave the rest unexplained. For V, J and clone size, that table is used; D and trimming come from the DNA. Recorded for this sample are 300,000 to 350,000 clones; more than 70% of them occurred a single time. 1.6% of the sample is held by the ten biggest clonotypes.

According to the germline V gene, CDR1 reads SGHVS and CDR2 reads FQNEAQ. From the cysteine up to the phenylalanine, the CDR3 has a length of 16 residues. Of all the DNA, just the CDR3 is kept, 48 bases in frame from base 1. Trimming at the junction amounts to 5 bases on V and 5 bases on J, and the germline ends lie 19 bases apart. This specimen comes from a study of blood T cell repertoires in COVID-19 (dated by TCRdb to the early 2020s). Background for the entire study: Collaborator samples came from the United States, Italy and Spain and covered acute and convalescent phases of COVID-19. HLA class I and class II types, where available, came from metadata supplied by the sample provider rather than from assay-based typing. Deeply sampled blood TCRbeta repertoires from subjects exposed to, actively infected with, or recovered from COVID-19 were included in the dataset. Samples were obtained from the ongoing ImmuneRACE study (first 160 participants) and from about 1,300 subjects provided by 6 global collaborators. The repertoires were released in a freely available public database intended as a resource for research on the immune response to SARS-CoV-2. The material from the prospective study consisted of cDNA or gDNA derived from T cells, B-cell-depleted T cells, or PBMCs. Sample metadata almost always included a de-identified subject ID, COVID-19 status, age in years and sex. Study-level results and caveats: Clinical and demographic metadata were provided uncurated, with the amount varying by source and participant.

At one collaborating source in Seattle, patients were enrolled during active infection and were followed longitudinally through the course of disease. Whole blood was collected in K2EDTA tubes by collaborating institutions according to the institutions' own protocols. For TCRbeta analysis, collaborator samples were shipped as frozen whole blood, as isolated PBMCs, or as DNA extracted from either sample type. The material sequenced was peripheral blood. This sequence originates from a woman in her 30s with COVID-19, enrolled during active disease. The chain employs TRBV7-8 and TRBJ1-5, with no confidently assigned D gene. The CDR3 is CASSLGMGSSDQPQHF. DNA sequence: TGTGCCAGCAGCCTAGGGATGGGGAGTTCCGATCAGCCCCAGCATTTT.